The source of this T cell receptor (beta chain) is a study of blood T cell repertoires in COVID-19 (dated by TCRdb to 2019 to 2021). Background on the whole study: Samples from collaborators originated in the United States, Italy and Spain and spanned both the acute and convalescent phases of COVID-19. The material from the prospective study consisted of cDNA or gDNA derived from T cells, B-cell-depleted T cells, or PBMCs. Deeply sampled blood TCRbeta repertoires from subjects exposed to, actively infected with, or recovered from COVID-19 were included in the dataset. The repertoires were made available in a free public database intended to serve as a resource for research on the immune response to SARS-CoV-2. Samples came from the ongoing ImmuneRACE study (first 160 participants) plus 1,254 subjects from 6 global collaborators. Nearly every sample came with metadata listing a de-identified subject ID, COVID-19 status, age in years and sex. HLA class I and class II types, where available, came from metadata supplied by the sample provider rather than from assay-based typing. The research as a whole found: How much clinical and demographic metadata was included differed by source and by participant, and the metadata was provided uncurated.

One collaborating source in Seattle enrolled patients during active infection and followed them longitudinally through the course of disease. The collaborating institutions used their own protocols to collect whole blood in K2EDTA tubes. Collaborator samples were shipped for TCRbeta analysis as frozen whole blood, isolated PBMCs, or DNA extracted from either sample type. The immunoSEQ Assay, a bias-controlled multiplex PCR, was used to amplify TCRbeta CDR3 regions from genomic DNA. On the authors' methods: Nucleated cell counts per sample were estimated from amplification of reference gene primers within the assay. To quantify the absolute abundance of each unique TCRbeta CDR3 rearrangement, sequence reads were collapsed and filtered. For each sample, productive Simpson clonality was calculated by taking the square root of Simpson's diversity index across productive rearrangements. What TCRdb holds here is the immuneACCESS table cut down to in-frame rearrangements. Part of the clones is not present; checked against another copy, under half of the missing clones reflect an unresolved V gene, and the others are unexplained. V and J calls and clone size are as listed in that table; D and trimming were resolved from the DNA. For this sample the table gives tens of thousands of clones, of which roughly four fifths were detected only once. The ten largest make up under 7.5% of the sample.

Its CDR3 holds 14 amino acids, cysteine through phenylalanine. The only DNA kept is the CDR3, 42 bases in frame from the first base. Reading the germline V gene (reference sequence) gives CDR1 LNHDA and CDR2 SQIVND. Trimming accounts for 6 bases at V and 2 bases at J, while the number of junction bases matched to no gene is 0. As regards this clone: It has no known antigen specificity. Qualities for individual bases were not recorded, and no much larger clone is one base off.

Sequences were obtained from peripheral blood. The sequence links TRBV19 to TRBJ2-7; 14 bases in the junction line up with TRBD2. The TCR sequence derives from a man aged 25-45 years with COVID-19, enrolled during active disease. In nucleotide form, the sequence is TGTGCCAGTAGGGGACTAGCGGGAGCCTACGAGCAGTACTTC. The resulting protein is CASRGLAGAYEQYF.